This entry describes one T cell receptor (beta chain). The investigators made TCR beta cDNA from about 500 ng total RNA, using a constant-region primer. Three nested multiplex PCR rounds, a slightly modified ARM-PCR, produced the libraries for TCR beta. A C-beta reverse primer and TRBV1-TRBV30 forward primers served in each of the first two PCR rounds, at around 10 cycles apiece. One entry per CDR3 protein, called by TCRdb with MiXCR from the multiplex PCR reads. The sample shows 310,000 or so distinct CDR3 sequences, 50% to 75% of them seen only once. Germline DNA was also extracted, and blood RNA derived from unsorted whole blood. This CDR3 comprises 15 residues. V trimming: 2 bases; J trimming: 3 bases; junction bases outside the gene matches: 4. Germline V lookup: CDR1 MGHRA, CDR2 YSYEKL. This entry is derived from a study of tumor-infiltrating lymphocytes in primary liver carcinoma.

The sample consisted of peripheral blood. The TCR comes from a woman under 40 with primary liver carcinoma and hepatitis B virus infection. This chain uses TRBV4-1 with TRBJ1-1, with 9 bases identical to TRBD1. This chain's CDR3 is CASSQPGTGHTEAFF. The CDR3 nucleotides read TGCGCCAGCAGCCAACCCGGGACAGGGCACACTGAAGCTTTCTTT.